Below are 18 T cell receptor beta chains sequenced from a single sample in a study of tumor and adjacent non-tumor tissue in lung cancer. The template was RNA from unsorted bulk tissue. The normal lung tissue was taken more than 3 cm from the tumor edge. The library came from three nested PCR rounds adapted from ARM-PCR protocols. TCRdb reprocessed the multiplex PCR reads via MiXCR and lists one record per CDR3 protein. This table holds 60,000 to 70,000 distinct CDR3 sequences, around three quarters found once. Source material: distant non-tumor lung tissue. These receptors were taken from a man aged 55 to 70 with non-small cell lung cancer.

This clonotype was picked up one time. One end of the junction is discordant with germline, which a read error may explain. The rearrangement links TRBV12-3 or TRBV12-4 to TRBJ1-3; D remains ambiguous. The CDR3 has 13 amino acids. CDR3 bases: TGTGCCCGCAGTTTCCAAGGGATGCACACCATATATTTT. Its protein product is CARSFQGMHTIYF.

V gene TRBV4-2 combines with J gene TRBJ2-3, with TRBD1 as a possible D gene (7 bases). Per germline, CDR1 LGHNA and CDR2 YNFKEQ. The V gene lost 5 bases and the J gene lost 5 bases, with 23 bases spanning the gap. The CDR3 is made up of 17 amino acids. The CDR3 DNA reads TGTGCCAGCAGCAAGGAGGGGGCCACACTCCGAAGAGATACGCAGTATTTT. Its translation is CASSKEGATLRRDTQYF.

With regard to this clonotype: A read error may produce the germline difference seen at one junction end. The V call is TRBV11-1, the J call TRBJ1-1; the D is unclear. The CDR3 runs to 13 residues. CDR1 is SGHAT, CDR2 FQDESV, per germline (reference sequence). The CDR3 sequence: CANSIAPGAEAFF. In DNA, the CDR3 is TGTGCCAACAGCATAGCGCCGGGTGCTGAGGCTTTCTTT.

This clonotype has only one observation. A much larger clonotype is one base distant, so this may be a read error. The chain links TRBV5-1 to TRBJ2-1; 7 bases are shared with TRBD1. The CDR3 is made up of 13 amino acids. V trimming: 1 base; J trimming: 7 bases; junction bases outside the gene matches: 2. The germline gives CDR1 SGHRS, CDR2 YFSETQ. CDR3 loop: CASSLTGANEQFF. For the CDR3, the DNA is TGCGCCAGCAGCTTGACAGGGGCGAATGAGCAGTTCTTC.

Notes on this clonotype: With a much larger clone just one base away, this may be a read error. The gene calls are TRBV7-9 and TRBJ2-7; D is unclear. CDR1 is SEHNR, CDR2 FQNEAQ, per germline (reference sequence). The CDR3 is made up of 12 amino acids. CDR3 DNA: TGTGCCAGCAGCTTATTGGGAAACGACCAGTACTTC. Its translation is CASSLLGNDQYF. The whole variable domain, filled in from reference TRBV7-9 and TRBJ2-7, reads DTGVSQNPRHKITKRGQNVTFRCDPISEHNRLYWYRQTLGQGPEFLTYFQNEAQLEKSRLLSDRFSAERPKGSFSTLEIQRTEQGDSAMYLCASSLLGNDQYFGPGTRLTVT.

The genes are TRBV29-1 and TRBJ2-7, with no clear D. Between the trimmed V and J ends, which lost 3 bases and 7 bases, there was a span of 10 bases. Germline CDR1 reads SQVTM; CDR2 reads ANQGSEA. This CDR3 is built from 11 residues. The DNA for the CDR3 is TGCAGCGTTGAGCGTGCCCAGGAGCAGTACTTC. Its translation is CSVERAQEQYF.

Concerning this clonotype itself: This sequence may be a read error, since a much larger clone differs from it by one base. The rearrangement joins TRBV28 to TRBJ1-2; TRBD1 is a possible D gene (5 bases). The CDR3 has 17 amino acids. CDR1 and CDR2 (germline): MDHEN, SYDVKM. V shed 6 bases and J shed 4 bases, with 24 bases lying between them. The CDR3, as DNA: TGTGCCAGCAGAGTACCCCCTGGGGCAGGGCGAGGCTATGGCTACACCTTC. This encodes CASRVPPGAGRGYGYTF.

On this clonotype: One junction end does not reproduce the germline sequence, and a read error may be involved. The chain has TRBV29-1 and TRBJ2-7; 13 nucleotides align to TRBD2. Germline V gene data show CDR1 as SQVTM and CDR2 as ANQGSEA. CDR3 length: 16 residues. In DNA, the CDR3 is TGCAGTGTGGGGACTAGCGGGAATTTCAGCCCCTACCAGCAGTACTTC. This translates into CSVGTSGNFSPYQQYF.

This chain connects TRBV29-1 to TRBJ2-5; tentatively, D is TRBD1 or TRBD2 (5 bases each). This CDR3 comprises 13 residues. The V end lost 7 bases, the J end lost 4 bases, and 16 bases lay between the germline ends. CDR1 and CDR2 (germline): SQVTM, ANQGSEA. CDR3 in DNA: TGCAGCGGAGGGCAGGGATATAGAGAGACCCAGTACTTC. It yields the protein CSGGQGYRETQYF.

This clonotype was seen only a few times. It may be a read error: a sequence one base away is much more abundant. The chain is built from TRBV14 and TRBJ2-1, with no clear D. CDR3 length: 14 residues. The germline gives CDR1 SGHDN, CDR2 FVKESK. V shed 4 bases and J shed 4 bases, with 11 bases lying between them. The CDR3 spells CASSPQDMYNEQFF. In nucleotides, the CDR3 is TGTGCCAGCAGCCCGCAAGACATGTACAATGAGCAGTTCTTC.

Concerning this clonotype itself: A much larger clone differs by one base, so this may be a read error. The chain uses TRBV10-3 and TRBJ2-3, with TRBD2 identical over 15 bases. CDR1 ENHRY and CDR2 SYGVKD come from the germline V gene. This CDR3 is 17 amino acids long. CDR3 DNA: TGTGCCATCAGTGGGATGGGGACTAGCGGGAGGTCGAGTACGCAGTGTTTT. Protein sequence: CAISGMGTSGRSSTQCF.

With respect to this clonotype: As the CDR3 is not closed by the conserved phenylalanine or tryptophan, this likely results from a read error. No DNA is shown, since the ends of the CDR3 on it are uncertain; the CDR3 is the one TCRdb lists. The chain employs TRBV29-1 and TRBJ2-7; no check of the table's D call, TRBD1, against the DNA was made. CDR1 SQVTM and CDR2 ANQGSEA come from the germline V gene. Ends included, the CDR3 has 14 residues. The CDR3 here is CSAQGGRGGYEQYS.

The rearrangement uses TRBV5-1 and TRBJ2-5; D is ambiguous. Germline V gene lookup returns CDR1 SGHRS and CDR2 YFSETQ. The germline V and J ends were trimmed by 3 bases and 7 bases, with 16 bases remaining between them. CDR3 length: 14 residues. The CDR3 region is CASSSTNTEVTQYF. In DNA, the CDR3 is TGCGCCAGCAGCTCGACCAATACAGAGGTGACCCAGTACTTC.

In the case of this clonotype: Germline is not matched at one junction end, which may reflect a read error. The J gene is TRBJ2-1, the V gene TRBV6-2 or TRBV6-3; D possibly matches TRBD1 or TRBD2 (5 bases each). The CDR3 length is 13 residues. Looked up from germline, CDR1 is MNHEY and CDR2 is SVGEGT. CDR3 DNA: TGTGCCAGCAGTTACTCGCAGGGATGGGAGCAGTCCTTC. The encoded protein is CASSYSQGWEQSF.

The rearrangement links TRBV6-2 or TRBV6-3 to TRBJ2-7, with D perhaps matching TRBD1 or TRBD2 (6 bases each). Looked up from germline, CDR1 is MNHEY and CDR2 is SVGEGT. V lost 8 bases, J lost 4 bases, and 18 bases lay in between. This CDR3 comprises 14 residues. The CDR3 is CASREWGPAYEQYF. Here the CDR3 DNA reads TGTGCCAGCCGGGAGTGGGGGCCAGCTTACGAGCAGTACTTC.

This rearrangement joins TRBV6-6 to TRBJ2-1, with 7 nucleotides matching TRBD1. The length of the CDR3 is 16 residues. J lost 6 bases, V lost 5 bases, and 13 bases had no gene match. Germline V gene sequence: CDR1 MNHNY, CDR2 SVGAGI (reference sequence). As DNA, the CDR3 is TGTGCCAGCAGTCCCAATGACAGGGCATATAGCAATGAGCAGTTCTTC. Protein product: CASSPNDRAYSNEQFF.

This clonotype was seen a few times. In this CDR3 the conserved last residue, phenylalanine or tryptophan, is missing, so a read error is likely. The chain combines TRBV7-8 with TRBJ2-5, with D possibly TRBD1 on 5 matching bases. The CDR3 runs 11 residues. The germline V gene has CDR1 SGHVS and CDR2 FQNEAQ. Trimming took off 5 bases at V and 4 bases at J, with 5 bases between the two ends. CDR3: CASSRGETQYL. The CDR3 bases are TGTGCCAGCAGCAGGGGAGAGACCCAGTACTTG.

The V and J genes are TRBV29-1 and TRBJ1-2; D is undetermined. V was pared by 5 bases and J by 3 bases, with 13 bases between. The CDR3 is 13 residues long. Looked up from germline, CDR1 is SQVTM and CDR2 is ANQGSEA. CDR3 sequence: CSVTRTLDYGYTF. CDR3 DNA: TGCAGCGTTACTAGGACGTTGGACTATGGCTACACCTTC.